The 25 T cell receptor beta chains below were found in one sample sequenced in a study of OX40 agonist ivuxolimab in advanced cancers. Sequencing was performed with immunoSEQ multiplex PCR; in TCRdb, only in-frame clones are kept and a portion is missing. The sample holds 65,000 to 85,000 clones, more than 85% seen once. The source material was CD4+ or CD8+ T cells sorted from blood, sampled in a trial of the OX40 agonist ivuxolimab. Receptors were obtained from an adult with an advanced solid tumor such as melanoma, head and neck, liver or kidney cancer.

V gene TRBV9 combines with J gene TRBJ2-1; 7 positions agree with TRBD1. Looked up from germline, CDR1 is SGDLS and CDR2 is YYNGEE. Trimming cost V 0 bases and J 4 bases; bases outside gene matches: 7. The CDR3 consists of 16 residues. CDR3 bases: TGTGCCAGCAGCGTAGTGGAGACAGGGAGATACAATGAGCAGTTCTTC. Translating gives CASSVVETGRYNEQFF.

This clone appeared a single time. V is TRBV28 and J is TRBJ2-1; 16 bases fit TRBD2. CDR1 and CDR2 (germline): MDHEN, SYDVKM. Trimming removed 4 bases from V and 9 bases from J; junction bases left unmatched: 15. The CDR3 contains 19 residues. Here the CDR3 reads CASSSIPGTSGRASGEQFF. In DNA form, the CDR3 reads TGTGCCAGCAGTTCTATTCCCGGGACTAGCGGGAGGGCCTCTGGTGAGCAGTTCTTC.

This chain connects TRBV30 to TRBJ2-5; maybe TRBD2 (5 bases). V was clipped by 1 base and J by 2 bases, with 8 bases between them. The CDR3 has 13 amino acids. Germline values: CDR1 GTSNPN, CDR2 SVGIG (reference sequence). This CDR3 is CAWSGTLQETQYF. The CDR3 DNA reads as TGTGCCTGGAGTGGGACTTTACAAGAGACCCAGTACTTC. Based on the CDR3 plus reference TRBV30 and TRBJ2-5, the full variable domain is SQTIHQWPATLVQPVGSPLSLECTVEGTSNPNLYWYRQAAGRGLQLLFYSVGIGQISSEVPQNLSASRPQDRQFILSSKKLLLSDSGFYLCAWSGTLQETQYFGPGTRLLVL.

The chain uses TRBV7-2 and TRBJ1-5; 9 bases match TRBD1. The ends lost 1 base at V and 6 bases at J; junction bases unmatched: 10. CDR1 and CDR2 from the germline V gene are SGHTA and FQGNSA. The CDR3 has 17 amino acids. The CDR3 spells CASSLEIRQGVGQPQHF. In nucleotides, the CDR3 is TGTGCCAGCAGCTTAGAGATCCGACAGGGGGTAGGTCAGCCCCAGCATTTT. The full variable domain, in which reference TRBV7-2 and TRBJ1-5 provide the parts outside the CDR3, is GAGVSQSPSNKVTEKGKDVELRCDPISGHTALYWYRQSLGQGLEFLIYFQGNSAPDKSGLPSDRFSAERTGGSVSTLTIQRTQQEDSAVYLCASSLEIRQGVGQPQHFGDGTRLSIL.

The rearrangement joins TRBV4-3 to TRBJ1-5; a possible D gene is TRBD1 (5 bases). This CDR3 spans 17 amino acids. The germline V and J ends were trimmed by 0 bases and 4 bases, with 16 bases remaining between them. From germline, CDR1 is LGHNA and CDR2 YSLEER. In DNA form, the CDR3 reads TGCGCCAGCAGCCAAGATGCTAGCAGGGCTACGAATCAGCCCCAGCATTTT. Translating gives CASSQDASRATNQPQHF.

CDR3 in amino acids: CASMGGQGRQPQHF. Written as DNA, the CDR3 is TGTGCCAGCATGGGGGGTCAGGGAAGACAGCCCCAGCATTTT. The chain recombines TRBV2 with TRBJ1-5; D is possibly TRBD1 (5 bases). V lost 7 bases, J lost 7 bases, and 17 bases lay in between. There are 14 residues in the CDR3. Looked up from germline, CDR1 is SNHLY and CDR2 is FYNNEI.

The chain uses TRBV4-1 and TRBJ2-2; 10 bases match TRBD2. The CDR3 has 16 residues. Germline values: CDR1 MGHRA, CDR2 YSYEKL. With V trimmed by 5 bases and J by 1 base, 4 bases remained unmatched. The CDR3, as DNA: TGCGCCAGCAGCGGAGCGGGGGGGATGAACACCGGGGAGCTGTTTTTT. Translating it yields CASSGAGGMNTGELFF.

The chain recombines TRBV4-1 with TRBJ1-2; tentative D call: TRBD1 (6 bases). Trimming left V 3 bases short and J 2 bases short, with 19 bases between. In germline, CDR1 is MGHRA, CDR2 YSYEKL. The CDR3 is made up of 17 amino acids. The CDR3 here is CASSQRDNEGLNYGYTF. DNA for the CDR3: TGCGCCAGCAGCCAGCGGGACAACGAGGGCCTGAACTATGGCTACACCTTC.

V gene TRBV27 combines with J gene TRBJ2-3, with TRBD1 matching 11 bases. With 1 base clipped from V and 5 bases from J, the junction kept 2 bases outside the gene matches. From germline, CDR1 is MNHEY and CDR2 SMNVEV (reference sequence). This CDR3 comprises 15 residues. The chain's CDR3 is CASSLWTGGLDTQYF. CDR3 nucleotides: TGTGCCAGCAGTTTATGGACAGGGGGCTTAGATACGCAGTATTTT.

The V call is TRBV10-3, the J call TRBJ2-1; TRBD2 matches at 12 bases. CDR3 length: 14 residues. Trimming took 6 bases from V and 8 from J; bases not matched to a gene: 5. Germline CDR1 and CDR2: ENHRY and SYGVKD. The CDR3: CAIRALAGGDEQFF. In DNA, the CDR3 is TGTGCCATCAGGGCCCTAGCGGGAGGGGATGAGCAGTTCTTC.

This clone was picked up many times. The chain couples TRBV27 to TRBJ1-1, with 7 bases lining up with TRBD1. The CDR3 sequence is 15 residues long. The germline CDR1 and CDR2 sequences are MNHEY and SMNVEV (reference sequence). Losses at the gene ends were 8 bases for V and 1 base for J; bases not matched to a gene: 10. CDR3 protein: CASALGGTANTEAFF. The CDR3 region has the DNA TGTGCCAGCGCCCTTGGGGGGACAGCGAACACTGAAGCTTTCTTT.

J is TRBJ1-1 and V is TRBV19; 8 positions match TRBD1. The V gene's germline CDR1 is LNHDA and CDR2 SQIVND (reference sequence). CDR3 length: 13 residues. The V segment lost 4 bases and the J segment 11 bases; nucleotides outside the gene matches: 9. The DNA for the CDR3 is TGTGCCAGTAGTAGCGACAGGGGTTTATCTGCTTTCTTT. This translates into CASSSDRGLSAFF.

In its sample, this clone was seen once. The chain combines TRBV7-8 with TRBJ2-5; tentatively, D is TRBD2 (7 bases). Germline CDR1 is SGHVS and CDR2 is FQNEAQ. The CDR3 extends over 12 amino acids. V gave up 5 bases and J gave up 7 bases, with 11 bases separating them. The CDR3 is CASSLGGGTQYF. As DNA, the CDR3 is TGTGCCAGCAGCCTAGGGGGGGGGACCCAGTACTTC.

The chain carries TRBV6-1 and TRBJ2-7, with 7 nucleotides matching TRBD1. V lost 3 bases, J lost 0 bases, and 2 bases stayed unmatched. This CDR3 has 14 residues. Germline V gene data show CDR1 as MNHNS and CDR2 as SASEGT. The DNA of the CDR3 is TGTGCCAGCAGTGACAGGGGGTCCTCCTACGAGCAGTACTTC. It codes for CASSDRGSSYEQYF.

The chain has TRBV7-2 and TRBJ2-1, with TRBD2 matching 7 bases. V was pared by 1 base and J by 1 base, with 7 bases of the junction left unmatched. Germline V gene lookup returns CDR1 SGHTA and CDR2 FQGNSA. This CDR3 is built from 17 residues. The DNA of the CDR3 is TGTGCCAGCAGCTTAGATGTAGGCGGGGGTTCCTACAATGAGCAGTTCTTC. Protein sequence: CASSLDVGGGSYNEQFF.

The chain recombines TRBV2 with TRBJ2-7, with 11 nucleotides matching TRBD1. This CDR3 spans 15 amino acids. The trim removed 2 bases at V and 5 bases at J, leaving 5 bases unmatched. CDR1 and CDR2 from the germline V gene are SNHLY and FYNNEI. In DNA, the CDR3 is TGTGCCAGCAGTGAACGTGGACAGGGGGCAGACGAGCAGTACTTC. Protein product: CASSERGQGADEQYF.

The J gene is TRBJ2-7, the V gene TRBV6-5; no reliable D call. Germline V CDR1 and CDR2: MNHEY, SVGAGI. Trimming stripped 4 bases from V and 1 base from J, with 14 bases between. The CDR3 is made up of 15 amino acids. The CDR3 DNA follows: TGTGCCAGCAGTTTTGCTGGGTCTTTGTCCTACGAGCAGTACTTC. Amino acids: CASSFAGSLSYEQYF.

The genes are TRBV4-3 and TRBJ2-2; 7 bases agree with TRBD1. V was clipped by 3 bases and J by 1 base; unmatched bases: 8. The CDR3 runs to 17 residues. Germline V gene sequence: CDR1 LGHNA, CDR2 YSLEER. CDR3 amino acids: CASSHRRGQVNTGELFF. The CDR3 DNA follows: TGCGCCAGCAGCCACCGAAGGGGGCAGGTGAACACCGGGGAGCTGTTTTTT.

This sequence joins TRBV7-9 and TRBJ2-1; D might be TRBD1 or TRBD2, each matching 5 bases. The CDR3 has 17 amino acids. From germline, CDR1 is SEHNR and CDR2 FQNEAQ (reference sequence). V shed 3 bases and J shed 4 bases, with 19 bases lying between them. CDR3 coding DNA: TGTGCCAGCAGCTTTGGGCTACCCCCGGGGCCTTACAATGAGCAGTTCTTC. It specifies CASSFGLPPGPYNEQFF.

The rearrangement joins TRBV6-1 to TRBJ1-4, with D unclear. The CDR3 sequence is 8 residues long. The germline V gene has CDR1 MNHNS and CDR2 SASEGT. The V and J ends lost 10 bases and 10 bases respectively, with 4 bases between them. The CDR3: CANLKLFF. In DNA form, the CDR3 reads TGTGCCAACTTAAAACTGTTTTTT.

The CDR3 here is CASSPKFGTGVREQYF. The CDR3 DNA reads as TGCGCCAGCAGCCCTAAATTTGGGACAGGGGTGCGAGAGCAGTACTTC. This chain links TRBV4-3 with TRBJ2-7, with TRBD1 matching over 10 bases. CDR1 is LGHNA and CDR2 is YSLEER in the germline V gene. The CDR3 is 16 amino acids. V lost 4 bases to trimming and J lost 7 bases; unmatched junction nucleotides: 13.

The V gene is TRBV7-9, the J gene TRBJ2-7, with D perhaps TRBD1 (6 bases). CDR1 SEHNR and CDR2 FQNEAQ come from the germline V gene (reference sequence). CDR3 length: 15 residues. The germline V and J ends were trimmed by 0 bases and 6 bases, with 15 bases remaining between them. The CDR3 DNA sequence: TGTGCCAGCAGCTTAGCAGGGGGTGAGCTCCTCGAGCAGTACTTC. Translation: CASSLAGGELLEQYF.

The chain recombines TRBV4-3 with TRBJ1-3; D gene ambiguous. Germline V gene sequence: CDR1 LGHNA, CDR2 YSLEER. The CDR3 has 14 amino acids. V gave up 0 bases and J gave up 0 bases, with 3 bases separating them. The CDR3 spells CASSQDLSGNTIYF. The CDR3 bases are TGCGCCAGCAGCCAAGATCTCTCTGGAAACACCATATATTTT.

This clone was seen only once. This chain connects TRBV15 to TRBJ2-1, with TRBD2 identical over 7 bases. With 3 bases clipped from V and 2 bases from J, the junction kept 7 bases outside the gene matches. Germline V gene sequence: CDR1 LNHNV, CDR2 YYDKDF (reference sequence). This CDR3 spans 16 amino acids. The DNA for the CDR3 is TGTGCCACCAGCAGGCGGCGGGAGAGGCCCTACAATGAGCAGTTCTTC. It codes for CATSRRRERPYNEQFF. Looking up the rest from reference TRBV15 and TRBJ2-1 gives the full variable domain: DAMVIQNPRYQVTQFGKPVTLSCSQTLNHNVMYWYQQKSSQAPKLLFHYYDKDFNNEADTPDNFQSRRPNTSFCFLDIRSPGLGDTAMYLCATSRRRERPYNEQFFGPGTRLTVL.

The chain recombines TRBV7-9 with TRBJ1-2, with 7 bases fitting TRBD1. The ends lost 1 base at V and 3 bases at J; junction bases unmatched: 5. The V gene's germline CDR1 is SEHNR and CDR2 FQNEAQ (reference sequence). The CDR3 has 15 residues. The CDR3 here is CASSLDDRDHYGYTF. The CDR3 bases are TGTGCCAGCAGCTTAGACGACAGGGACCACTATGGCTACACCTTC.